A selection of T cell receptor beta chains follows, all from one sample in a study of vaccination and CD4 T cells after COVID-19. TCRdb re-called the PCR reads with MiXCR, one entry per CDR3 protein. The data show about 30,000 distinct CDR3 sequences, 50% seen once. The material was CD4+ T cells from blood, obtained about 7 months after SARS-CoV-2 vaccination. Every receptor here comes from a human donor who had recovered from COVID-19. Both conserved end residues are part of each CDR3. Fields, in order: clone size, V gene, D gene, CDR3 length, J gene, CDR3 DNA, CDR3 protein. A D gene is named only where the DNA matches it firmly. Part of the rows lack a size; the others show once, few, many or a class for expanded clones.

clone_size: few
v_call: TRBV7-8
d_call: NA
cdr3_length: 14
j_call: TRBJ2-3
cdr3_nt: TGTGCCAGTAGCCTAGCCGGCGCGGGGGATACGCAGTATTTT
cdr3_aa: CASSLAGAGDTQYF

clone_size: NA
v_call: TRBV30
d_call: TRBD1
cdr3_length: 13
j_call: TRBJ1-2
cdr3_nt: TGTGCCTGGAGGGGGACAGGTCGATATGGCTACACCTTC
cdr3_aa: CAWRGTGRYGYTF

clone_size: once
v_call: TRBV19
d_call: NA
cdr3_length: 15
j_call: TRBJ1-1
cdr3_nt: TGTGCCAGTAGTATTACTCCAAGGGTAGTAGGTGAAGCTTTCTTT
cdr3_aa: CASSITPRVVGEAFF

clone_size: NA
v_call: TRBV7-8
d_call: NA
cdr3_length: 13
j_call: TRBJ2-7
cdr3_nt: TGTGCCAGCAGCTTAGTAGAGAAGTACGAGCAGTACTTC
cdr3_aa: CASSLVEKYEQYF

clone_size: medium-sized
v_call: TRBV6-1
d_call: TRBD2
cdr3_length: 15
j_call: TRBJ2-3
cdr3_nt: TGTGCCAGCAGTGAACTAGCGGGAGGGCCAGATACGCAGTATTTT
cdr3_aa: CASSELAGGPDTQYF

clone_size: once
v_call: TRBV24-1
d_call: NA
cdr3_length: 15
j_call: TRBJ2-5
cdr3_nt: TGTGCCACCAGTGATTTGGGCCACTCAGAAGAGACCCAGTACTTC
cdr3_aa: CATSDLGHSEETQYF

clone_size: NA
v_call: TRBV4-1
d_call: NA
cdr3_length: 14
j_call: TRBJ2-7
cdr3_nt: TGCGCCAGCAGCCAAGGTCGAGGAACCTACGAGCAGTACTTC
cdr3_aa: CASSQGRGTYEQYF

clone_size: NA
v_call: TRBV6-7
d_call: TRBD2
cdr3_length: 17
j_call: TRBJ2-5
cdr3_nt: TGTGCCAGCAGTTACCCCCTGGCGGGGAGGGCCGGGGAGACCCAGTACTTC
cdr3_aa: CASSYPLAGRAGETQYF

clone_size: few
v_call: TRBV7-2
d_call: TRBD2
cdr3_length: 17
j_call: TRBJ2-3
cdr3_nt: TGTGCCAGCAGCCCCAGGGGTAGCGGGAAGATCACAGATACGCAGTATTTT
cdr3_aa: CASSPRGSGKITDTQYF

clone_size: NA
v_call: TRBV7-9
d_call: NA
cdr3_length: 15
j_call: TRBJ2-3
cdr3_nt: TGTGCCAGCAGCTTAGGAGGGGGGAGAACAGATACGCAGTATTTT
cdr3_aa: CASSLGGGRTDTQYF

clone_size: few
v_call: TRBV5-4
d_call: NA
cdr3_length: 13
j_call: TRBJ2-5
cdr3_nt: TGTGCCAGCAGCTTGGACGGATTAGAGACCCAGTACTTC
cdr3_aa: CASSLDGLETQYF

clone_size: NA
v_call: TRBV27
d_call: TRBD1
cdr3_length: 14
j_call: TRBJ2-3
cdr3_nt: TGTGCCAGCAGTTCATTCACAGGGGTTTATACGCAGTATTTT
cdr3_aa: CASSSFTGVYTQYF

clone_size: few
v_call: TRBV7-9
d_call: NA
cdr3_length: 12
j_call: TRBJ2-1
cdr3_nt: TGTGCCAGCAGATCTGAAGGAGGGGAGCAGTTCTTC
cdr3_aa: CASRSEGGEQFF

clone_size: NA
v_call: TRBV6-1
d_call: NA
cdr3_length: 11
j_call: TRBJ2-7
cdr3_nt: TGTGCCAGCCGACATTCCGGCGAGCAGTACTTC
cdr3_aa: CASRHSGEQYF

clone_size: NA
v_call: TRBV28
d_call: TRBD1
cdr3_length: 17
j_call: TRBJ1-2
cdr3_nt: TGTGCCAGCAGACCCGGACAGGGAAAGACTTTAAACTATGGCTACACCTTC
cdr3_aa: CASRPGQGKTLNYGYTF

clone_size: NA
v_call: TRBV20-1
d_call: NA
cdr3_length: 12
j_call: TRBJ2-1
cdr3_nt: TGCAGTGCCCTTCCCAGGGCTAATGAGCAGTTCTTC
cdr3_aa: CSALPRANEQFF

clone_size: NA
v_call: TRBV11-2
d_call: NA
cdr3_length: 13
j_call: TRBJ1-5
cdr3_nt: TGTGCCAGCAGCTTAGATATAGCGGGGCCCCAGCATTTT
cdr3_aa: CASSLDIAGPQHF

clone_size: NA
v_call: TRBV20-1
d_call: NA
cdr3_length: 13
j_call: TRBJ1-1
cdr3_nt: TGCAGTGCTAGAGATTCCATGAACACTGAAGCTTTCTTT
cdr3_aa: CSARDSMNTEAFF

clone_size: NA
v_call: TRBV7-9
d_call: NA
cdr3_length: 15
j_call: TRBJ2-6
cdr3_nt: TGTGCCAGCAGCTTCTCGGGCTCTGGGGCCAACGTCCTGACTTTC
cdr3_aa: CASSFSGSGANVLTF

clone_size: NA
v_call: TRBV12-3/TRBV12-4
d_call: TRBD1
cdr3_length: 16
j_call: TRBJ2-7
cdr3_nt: TGTGCCAGCAGTCCCCGGACAGGGGGCGACTCCTACGAGCAGTACTTC
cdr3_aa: CASSPRTGGDSYEQYF

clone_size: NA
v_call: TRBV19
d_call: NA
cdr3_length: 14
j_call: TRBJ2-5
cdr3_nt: TGTGCCAGTAGTAGCCTACAGGGAAGGGAGACCCAGTACTTC
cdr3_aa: CASSSLQGRETQYF

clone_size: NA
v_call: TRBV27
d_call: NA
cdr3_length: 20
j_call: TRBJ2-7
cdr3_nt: TGTGCCAGCAGTCTATTTCCACCACCCAGCATACAGGGAACCTACTACGAGCAGTACTTC
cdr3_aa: CASSLFPPPSIQGTYYEQYF

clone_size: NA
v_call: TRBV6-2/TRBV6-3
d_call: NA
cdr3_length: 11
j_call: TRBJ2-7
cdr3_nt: TGTGCCAGCAGAGTCGGGGGCGAGCAGTACTTC
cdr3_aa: CASRVGGEQYF

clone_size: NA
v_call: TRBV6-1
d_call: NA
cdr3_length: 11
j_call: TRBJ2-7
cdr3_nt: TGTGCCAGCACCGGGACTTACGAGCAGTACTTC
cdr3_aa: CASTGTYEQYF

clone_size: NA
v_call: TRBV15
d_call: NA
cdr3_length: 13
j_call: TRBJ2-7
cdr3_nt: TGTGCCACCAGCAGAGCGGACCACTACGAGCAGTACTTC
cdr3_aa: CATSRADHYEQYF

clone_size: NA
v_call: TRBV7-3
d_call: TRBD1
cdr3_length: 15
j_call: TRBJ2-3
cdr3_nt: TGTGCCAGCAGCTTAATGGGACAGGGGGCAGATACGCAGTATTTT
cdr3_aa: CASSLMGQGADTQYF

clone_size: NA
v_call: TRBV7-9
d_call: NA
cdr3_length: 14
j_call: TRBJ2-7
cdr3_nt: TGTGCCAGCAGCCCATATCGGGACGACTACGAGCAGTACTTC
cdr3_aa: CASSPYRDDYEQYF

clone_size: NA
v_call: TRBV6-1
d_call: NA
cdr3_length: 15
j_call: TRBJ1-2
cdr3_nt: TGTGCCAGCACCCCCCTGGGGGGGTTCTCCTATGGCTACACCTTC
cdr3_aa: CASTPLGGFSYGYTF

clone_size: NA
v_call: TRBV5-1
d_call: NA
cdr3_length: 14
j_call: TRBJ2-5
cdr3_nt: TGCGCCAGCAGCTTGTCGGACAGCAAAGAGACCCAGTACTTC
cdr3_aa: CASSLSDSKETQYF

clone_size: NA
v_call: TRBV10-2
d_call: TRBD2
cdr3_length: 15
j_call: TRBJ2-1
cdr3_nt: TGCGCCAGCAGGCCCGGGACTAGCGCCTACAATGAGCAGTTCTTC
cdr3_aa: CASRPGTSAYNEQFF

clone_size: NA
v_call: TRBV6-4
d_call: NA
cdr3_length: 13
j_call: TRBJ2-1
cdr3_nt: TGTGCCAGCAGCCCCAACGGCTACAATGAGCAGTTCTTC
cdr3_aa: CASSPNGYNEQFF

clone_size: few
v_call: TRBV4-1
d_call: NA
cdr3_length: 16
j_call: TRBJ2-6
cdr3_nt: TGCGCCAGCAGCCCAGAAGCAGGGGCTGGGGCCAACGTCCTGACTTTC
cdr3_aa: CASSPEAGAGANVLTF

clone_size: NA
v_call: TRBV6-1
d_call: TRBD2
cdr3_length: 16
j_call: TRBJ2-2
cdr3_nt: TGTGCCAGCAGGGGGGGACTAGCGGGAGAAGTCGGGGAGCTGTTTTTT
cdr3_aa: CASRGGLAGEVGELFF

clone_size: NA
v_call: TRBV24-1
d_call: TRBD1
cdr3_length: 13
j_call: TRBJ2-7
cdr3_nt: TGTGCCACCAGTGACGGACAGGATAGGGAGCAGTACTTC
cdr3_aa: CATSDGQDREQYF

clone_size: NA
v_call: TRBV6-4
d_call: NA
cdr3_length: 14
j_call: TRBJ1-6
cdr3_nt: TGTGCCAGCAGTGAGGTGGCAGGAGATTCACCCCTCCACTTT
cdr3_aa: CASSEVAGDSPLHF

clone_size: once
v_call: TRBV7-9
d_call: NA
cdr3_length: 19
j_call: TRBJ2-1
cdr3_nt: TGTGCCAGCAGCTTAGTCGCCCTCTCGGAGCGGGTCCTACGGAATGAGCAGTTCTTC
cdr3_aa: CASSLVALSERVLRNEQFF

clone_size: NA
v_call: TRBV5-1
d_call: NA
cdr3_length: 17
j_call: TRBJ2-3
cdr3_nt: TGCGCCAGCAGCTCCGCTGCTACTAGCCAAAGCACAGATACGCAGTATTTT
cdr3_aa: CASSSAATSQSTDTQYF

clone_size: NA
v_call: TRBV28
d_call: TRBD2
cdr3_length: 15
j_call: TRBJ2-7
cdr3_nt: TGTGCCAGCAGTTCCGGGACTAGCTTCTCCTACGAGCAGTACTTC
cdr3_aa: CASSSGTSFSYEQYF

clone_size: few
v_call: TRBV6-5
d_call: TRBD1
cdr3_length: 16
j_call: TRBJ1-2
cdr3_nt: TGTGCCAGCAGTTACAGGAGGACAGGGGGGGCCTATGGCTACACCTTC
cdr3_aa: CASSYRRTGGAYGYTF

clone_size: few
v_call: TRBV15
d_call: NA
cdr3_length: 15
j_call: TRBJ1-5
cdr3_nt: TGTGCCACCAGCAGAGATTTAGAGGGCAATCAGCCCCAGCATTTT
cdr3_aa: CATSRDLEGNQPQHF

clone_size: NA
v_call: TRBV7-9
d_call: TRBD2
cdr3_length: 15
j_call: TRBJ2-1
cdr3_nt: TGTGCCAGCAGCGTTAGCGGGACCTCCTACAATGAGCAGTTCTTC
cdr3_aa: CASSVSGTSYNEQFF

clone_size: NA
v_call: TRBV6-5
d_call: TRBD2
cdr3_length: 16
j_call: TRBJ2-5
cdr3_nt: TGTGCCAGCAGTTACTCGAGCGGGAGGGCTAGGGATACCCAGTACTTC
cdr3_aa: CASSYSSGRARDTQYF

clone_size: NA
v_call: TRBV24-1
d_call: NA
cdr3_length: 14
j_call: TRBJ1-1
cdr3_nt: TGTGCCACCAGTTCGTCTGAGTTGAACACTGAAGCTTTCTTT
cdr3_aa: CATSSSELNTEAFF

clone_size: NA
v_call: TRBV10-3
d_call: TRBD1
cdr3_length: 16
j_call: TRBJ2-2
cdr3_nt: TGTGCCATCAGTGAGTCGACAGGGTTGGGGACCGGGGAGCTGTTTTTT
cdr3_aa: CAISESTGLGTGELFF

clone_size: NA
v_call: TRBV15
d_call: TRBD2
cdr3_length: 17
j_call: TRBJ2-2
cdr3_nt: TGTGCCACCAGCAGAGATTTCCTAGCGGGAGTTGGCGGGGAGCTGTTTTTT
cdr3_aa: CATSRDFLAGVGGELFF

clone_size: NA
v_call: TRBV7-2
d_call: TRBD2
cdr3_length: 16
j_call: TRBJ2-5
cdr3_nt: TGTGCCAGCAGCTTAACCCCAGCGGGAGGGCCAGAGACCCAGTACTTC
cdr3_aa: CASSLTPAGGPETQYF

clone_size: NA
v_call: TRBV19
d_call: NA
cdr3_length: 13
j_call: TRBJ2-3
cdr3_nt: TGTGCCAGTAGAACGCTAGCCACAGATACGCAGTATTTT
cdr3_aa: CASRTLATDTQYF

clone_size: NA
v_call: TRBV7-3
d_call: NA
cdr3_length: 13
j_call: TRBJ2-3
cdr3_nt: TGTGCCAGCAGCACCGCCGCGGGCGATACGCAGTATTTT
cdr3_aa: CASSTAAGDTQYF

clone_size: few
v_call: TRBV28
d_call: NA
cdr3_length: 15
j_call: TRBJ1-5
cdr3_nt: TGTGCCAGCAGTTTACGCGACCCGGGCACGCAGCCCCAGCATTTT
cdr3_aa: CASSLRDPGTQPQHF